This T cell receptor (beta chain) is from a study of blood T cell repertoires in COVID-19 (TCRdb year 2020). Context from the whole study: Collaborator samples came from the United States, Italy and Spain and covered acute and convalescent phases of COVID-19. The prospective study material was composed of cDNA or gDNA derived from T cells, B-cell-depleted T cells, or PBMCs. Subjects who had been exposed to COVID-19, were actively infected with it, or had recovered from it provided the deeply sampled blood TCRbeta repertoires that made up the dataset. The repertoires were made available in a free public database intended to serve as a resource for research on the immune response to SARS-CoV-2. The samples were drawn from two sources: the first 160 participants of the ongoing ImmuneRACE study, and some 1,300 subjects contributed by 6 global collaborators. The sample metadata nearly always contained a de-identified subject ID, COVID-19 status, age in years and sex. Where available, HLA class I and class II types were taken from metadata supplied by the sample provider and were not determined by assay-based typing.

In Seattle, one collaborating source enrolled patients while the infection was active and tracked those patients longitudinally over the course of disease. Collaborating institutions collected whole blood in K2EDTA tubes following their own protocols. For TCRbeta analysis, collaborators shipped samples in one of three forms: frozen whole blood, isolated PBMCs, or DNA extracted from either of those sample types. Comment on this clone: The specificity of this receptor is unknown. No base-level quality is on record; no much larger clone is a single base apart.

TCRbeta CDR3 regions were amplified from genomic DNA by means of the immunoSEQ Assay, a bias-controlled multiplex PCR. The original methods were these. Nucleated cell counts per sample were estimated from amplification of reference gene primers within the assay. To quantify the absolute abundance of each unique TCRbeta CDR3 rearrangement, sequence reads were collapsed and filtered. For each sample, productive Simpson clonality was calculated as the square root of Simpson's diversity index over productive rearrangements. Here the immuneACCESS table is served through TCRdb, limited to in-frame sequences with V and J called. Missing clones are a known gap in these copies; in checked studies unresolved V genes cover under half, and the rest lacks a known reason. V and J calls and clone size are given by that table; D and trimming were obtained from the DNA. For this sample the table gives just under 65,000 clones, of which approximately 78% were detected only once. 13% to 15% of the sample lies in the top ten.

V gives up 4 bases and J gives up 7 bases, and the segment between their germline ends measures 11 bases. CDR1 MNHEY and CDR2 SMNVEV were looked up in the germline V gene (reference sequence). Including cysteine and phenylalanine, the CDR3 has 13 amino acids. Kept here is only the CDR3 DNA, which spans 39 bases and is read in frame from base 1. Study-wide conclusions, independent of this receptor: Clinical and demographic metadata were provided uncurated, with the amount varying by source and participant.

Material: peripheral blood. The sequence came from a man in his 60s with COVID-19, enrolled during active disease. The chain is made from TRBV27 and TRBJ1-5; D gene: possibly TRBD1, on 6 matching bases. The nucleotides are TGTGCCAGCAGTTACAGGGTCGGGCAGCCCCAGCATTTT. Its protein product is CASSYRVGQPQHF.